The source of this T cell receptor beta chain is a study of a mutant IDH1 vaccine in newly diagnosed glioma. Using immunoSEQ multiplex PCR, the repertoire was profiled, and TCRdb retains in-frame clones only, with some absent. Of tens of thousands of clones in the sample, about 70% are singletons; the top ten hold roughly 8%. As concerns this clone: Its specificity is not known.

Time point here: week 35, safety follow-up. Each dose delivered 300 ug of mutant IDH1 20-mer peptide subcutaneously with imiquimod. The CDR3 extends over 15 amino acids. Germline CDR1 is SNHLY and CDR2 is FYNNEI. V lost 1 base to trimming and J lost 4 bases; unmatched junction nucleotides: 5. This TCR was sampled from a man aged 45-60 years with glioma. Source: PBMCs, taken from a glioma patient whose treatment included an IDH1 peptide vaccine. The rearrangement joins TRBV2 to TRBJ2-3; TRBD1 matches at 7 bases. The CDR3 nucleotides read TGTGCCAGCAGTGAAGAAGGGGGCGGTTCAGATACGCAGTATTTT. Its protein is CASSEEGGGSDTQYF.